The 9 T cell receptor beta chains presented below share a single source sample, sequenced in a study of blood T cell repertoires in COVID-19. Some clones are missing from TCRdb's copy, which holds only in-frame ones; the method was immunoSEQ multiplex PCR. This repertoire shows 200,000 to 250,000 clones, 82% found once; its top ten account for 8% to 10%. The sequencing sample was made of peripheral blood. These receptors originate from a woman at least 80 years old with COVID-19, enrolled during active disease.

This clone has ten or more counts. The chain links TRBV27 to TRBJ1-1, with a tentative D call TRBD1 (5 bases). Trimming shortened V by 7 bases and J by 6 bases, and 18 bases separated the two germline ends. The germline V gene encodes CDR1 MNHEY and CDR2 SMNVEV (reference sequence). This CDR3 region has 14 residues. CDR3 sequence reads: CASTSSSLTAEAFF. The CDR3 DNA sequence: TGTGCCAGCACTTCGAGTTCCTTGACAGCTGAAGCTTTCTTT.

J is TRBJ1-6 and V is TRBV30; D gene ambiguous. Trimming took 2 bases from V and 3 from J, leaving 8 bases between them. This CDR3 has 14 amino acids. Germline values: CDR1 GTSNPN, CDR2 SVGIG (reference sequence). CDR3 DNA: TGTGCCTGGAGTTCAGGTTACTATAATTCACCCCTCCACTTT. It is translated as CAWSSGYYNSPLHF.

J is TRBJ2-1 and V is TRBV27; TRBD2 aligns across 9 bases. V gave up 3 bases and J gave up 4 bases; unmatched junction bases: 7. Germline V gene data show CDR1 as MNHEY and CDR2 as SMNVEV (reference sequence). CDR3 length equals 16 residues. The CDR3 spells CASSLGLAGVYNEQFF. The CDR3 nucleotides read TGTGCCAGCAGTTTGGGCTTAGCGGGAGTATACAATGAGCAGTTCTTC.

The rearrangement joins TRBV29-1 to TRBJ2-3; TRBD2 aligns across 15 bases. Germline V gene data show CDR1 as SQVTM and CDR2 as ANQGSEA. The CDR3 spans 16 residues. V trimming: 5 bases; J trimming: 2 bases; junction bases outside the gene matches: 5. The CDR3 coding sequence is TGCAGCGTTTTCGGACTAGCGGGAGGGCCCACAGATACGCAGTATTTT. It yields the protein CSVFGLAGGPTDTQYF.

This rearrangement joins TRBV5-4 to TRBJ1-2; the D is unclear. The germline CDR1 and CDR2 sequences are SGHNT and YYREEE (reference sequence). Trimming shortened V by 4 bases and J by 10 bases, and 20 bases separated the two germline ends. The CDR3 runs to 14 residues. The CDR3 nucleotides are TGTGCCAGCAGCCCCGACTTGCAATCTTTTCTCTACACCTTC. As protein: CASSPDLQSFLYTF.

The V gene is TRBV30, the J gene TRBJ2-1; 7 bases match TRBD2. This CDR3 comprises 16 residues. Germline values: CDR1 GTSNPN, CDR2 SVGIG (reference sequence). V shed 1 base and J 0 bases; nucleotides not matched to a gene: 6. The CDR3: CAWSGGGGRSYNEQFF. The CDR3 nucleotides are TGTGCCTGGAGTGGCGGGGGAGGACGCTCCTACAATGAGCAGTTCTTC.

This sequence joins TRBV19 and TRBJ1-4; possible D gene TRBD1, 5 bases. V was trimmed by 7 bases and J by 8 bases, leaving 20 bases between them. Looked up from germline, CDR1 is LNHDA and CDR2 is SQIVND (reference sequence). The CDR3 contains 15 residues. The CDR3: CASTARTSQREKLFF. CDR3 DNA: TGTGCCAGTACCGCCCGGACATCCCAGAGGGAAAAACTGTTTTTT.

This sequence joins TRBV11-2 and TRBJ1-1, with TRBD1 matching 9 bases. This CDR3 comprises 16 residues. The V gene end was trimmed by 4 bases and the J gene end by 1 base; junction bases not matched to a gene: 7. CDR1 is SGHAT, CDR2 FQNNGV, per germline. Written as DNA, the CDR3 is TGTGCCAGCAGCTCCAACAGGGGGCGGCCGAACACTGAAGCTTTCTTT. This encodes CASSSNRGRPNTEAFF.

The chain recombines TRBV5-1 with TRBJ1-3, with TRBD1 matching 10 bases. The CDR3 spans 15 residues. Germline CDR1 is SGHRS and CDR2 is YFSETQ. The J segment lost 4 bases and the V segment lost 0 bases, leaving 1 base of the junction unmatched. CDR3 amino acids: CASSLEGQGGNTIYF. The CDR3 region has the DNA TGCGCCAGCAGCTTGGAGGGACAGGGGGGAAACACCATATATTTT.